This T cell receptor (beta chain) was captured in a study of blood T cell repertoires in COVID-19. Study information: Whether acute or convalescent, the COVID-19 samples came from the United States, Italy and Spain. Sample material is recorded as cDNA or gDNA derived from T cells, B-cell-depleted T cells, or PBMCs.

V lost 0 bases and J lost 3, with 15 bases in between. Germline CDR1 is SGHRS and CDR2 is YFSETQ. This CDR3 has 16 amino acids. Per the original methods: Nucleated cell counts were estimated from reference gene primer amplification. Produced via immunoSEQ multiplex PCR; TCRdb's table is partial and in-frame only. V, J and clone size derive from that table, while D and trimming were established from the DNA sequence. The sample holds more than 85,000 clones, roughly 82% seen once. The receptor was isolated from a man aged 80 or over with acute or convalescent COVID-19. Material for sequencing was peripheral blood. V and J are TRBV5-1 and TRBJ1-1, with unresolved D. CDR3 amino acids: CASSLEDLRGDTEAFF. The DNA of the CDR3 is TGCGCCAGCAGCTTGGAGGATCTGCGCGGGGACACTGAAGCTTTCTTT. The variable domain in full, with the rest retrieved from reference TRBV5-1 and TRBJ1-1, is KAGVTQTPRYLIKTRGQQVTLSCSPISGHRSVSWYQQTPGQGLQFLFEYFSETQRNKGNFPGRFSGRQFSNSRSEMNVSTLELGDSALYLCASSLEDLRGDTEAFFGQGTRLTVV.